These 9 T cell receptor beta chains came from one sample sequenced in a study of control samples from healthy donors and cancer patients. The repertoire was sequenced with immunoSEQ multiplex PCR; TCRdb's copy has only in-frame clones and lacks some. The table lists tens of thousands of clones, 90% to 95% of them singletons. Sequenced input: PBMCs. The source is a woman in her 40s with lung cancer.

This chain uses TRBV6-5 with TRBJ2-1; 7 positions match TRBD2. The junction had 16 bases not matched to a gene; V was cut back by 10 bases and J by 10 bases. CDR1 is MNHEY and CDR2 is SVGAGI in the germline V gene. This CDR3 has 14 residues. The CDR3 region is CATPREALGGEQFF. CDR3 bases: TGTGCCACCCCCCGGGAGGCCCTCGGGGGAGAGCAGTTCTTC.

This chain connects TRBV4-1 to TRBJ1-2; D uncertain. Germline assignment: CDR1 MGHRA and CDR2 YSYEKL. Trimming stripped 0 bases from V and 1 base from J, with 9 bases between. This CDR3 has 15 residues. The chain's CDR3 is CASSQEGGNNYGYTF. The CDR3 DNA follows: TGCGCCAGCAGCCAAGAAGGAGGGAATAACTATGGCTACACCTTC.

The rearrangement joins TRBV24-1 to TRBJ2-5; D is unclear. V lost 12 bases and J lost 5, with 18 bases in between. Germline loops: CDR1 KGHDR, CDR2 SFDVKD. The CDR3 consists of 13 residues. CDR3 protein: CASTKGKWETQYF. CDR3 coding DNA: TGTGCCTCGACAAAAGGGAAATGGGAGACCCAGTACTTC.

The chain has TRBV29-1 and TRBJ1-2; D is perhaps TRBD1 (6 bases). Trimming pared 5 bases from V and 8 bases from J, leaving 15 bases between. Germline V lookup: CDR1 SQVTM, CDR2 ANQGSEA. This CDR3 spans 12 amino acids. The CDR3 DNA reads TGCAGCGTTAAACCAAGGACAGAAGGCTACACCTTC. This codes for CSVKPRTEGYTF.

A remark on this clone: The junction departs from the called germline gene at one end, perhaps through a read error. Different DNA sequences within this sample yield the same CDR3. This chain joins TRBV6-2 or TRBV6-3 and TRBJ1-1; D gene uncertain. Germline loops: CDR1 MNHEY, CDR2 SVGEGT. The CDR3 has 17 residues. CDR3 bases: TGTGCCAGTAGTTACTCGTTTGTGATGGCGGTGGACACTGAAGCTTTCTTT. Translated, it gives CASSYSFVMAVDTEAFF.

The genes are TRBV19 and TRBJ1-4, with TRBD1 as a possible D gene (6 bases). The CDR3 contains 16 residues. In germline, CDR1 is LNHDA, CDR2 SQIVND (reference sequence). V was clipped by 4 bases and J by 4 bases, with 16 bases between them. This CDR3 is CASSTLRDNSNEKLFF. Written as DNA, the CDR3 is TGTGCCAGTAGTACCCTCCGGGACAACAGTAATGAAAAACTGTTTTTT.

The chain combines TRBV28 with TRBJ1-3; 8 positions agree with TRBD1. Germline V gene sequence: CDR1 MDHEN, CDR2 SYDVKM. The junction had 9 bases not matched to a gene; V was cut back by 6 bases and J by 2 bases. The CDR3 runs to 16 residues. The CDR3: CASRKTTGAPGNTIYF. The CDR3, as DNA: TGTGCCAGCAGGAAAACGACAGGGGCGCCTGGAAACACCATATATTTT.

This sequence joins TRBV7-2 and TRBJ2-1; D remains ambiguous. This CDR3 is 14 amino acids long. V dropped 1 base and J dropped 6 bases, with 10 bases sitting between them. Germline values: CDR1 SGHTA, CDR2 FQGNSA. The CDR3 bases are TGTGCCAGCAGCTTAGAGTCAACCAGCAATGAGCAGTTCTTC. Translation gives CASSLESTSNEQFF. Full variable domain (rest looked up from reference TRBV7-2 and TRBJ2-1): GAGVSQSPSNKVTEKGKDVELRCDPISGHTALYWYRQSLGQGLEFLIYFQGNSAPDKSGLPSDRFSAERTGGSVSTLTIQRTQQEDSAVYLCASSLESTSNEQFFGPGTRLTVL.

The chain employs TRBV6-5 and TRBJ1-2; D gene unclear. The V and J ends lost 7 bases and 7 bases respectively, with 7 bases between them. CDR3 size: 10 residues. The V gene's germline CDR1 is MNHEY and CDR2 SVGAGI. CDR3 amino acids: CASKGLGYTF. The CDR3 DNA is TGTGCCAGCAAGGGCCTTGGCTACACCTTC.